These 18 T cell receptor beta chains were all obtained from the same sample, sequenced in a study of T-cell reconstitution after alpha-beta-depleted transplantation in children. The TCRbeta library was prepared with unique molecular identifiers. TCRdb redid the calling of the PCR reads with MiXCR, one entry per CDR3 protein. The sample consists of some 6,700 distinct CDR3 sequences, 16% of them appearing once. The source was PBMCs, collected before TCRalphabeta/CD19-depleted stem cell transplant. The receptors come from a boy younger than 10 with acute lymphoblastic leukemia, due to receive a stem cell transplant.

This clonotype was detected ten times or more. The CDR3 region has the DNA TGTGCCAGCAGCTTAGAGGGACAGGGCGTAAATGAAAAACTGTTTTTT. This encodes CASSLEGQGVNEKLFF. The rearrangement uses TRBV7-9 and TRBJ1-4; 9 bases agree with TRBD1. J gave up 5 bases and V 1 base, and 5 bases lay outside the gene matches. The CDR3 has 16 amino acids. Germline V gives CDR1 SEHNR, CDR2 FQNEAQ (reference sequence). Drawing the rest from reference TRBV7-9 and TRBJ1-4, the complete variable domain is DTGVSQNPRHKITKRGQNVTFRCDPISEHNRLYWYRQTLGQGPEFLTYFQNEAQLEKSRLLSDRFSAERPKGSFSTLEIQRTEQGDSAMYLCASSLEGQGVNEKLFFGSGTQLSVL.

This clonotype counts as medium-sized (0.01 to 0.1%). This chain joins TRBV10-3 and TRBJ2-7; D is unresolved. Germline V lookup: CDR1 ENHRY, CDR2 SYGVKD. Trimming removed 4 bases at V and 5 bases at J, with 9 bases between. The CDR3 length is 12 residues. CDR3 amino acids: CAISGTKDEQYF. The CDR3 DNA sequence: TGTGCCATCAGTGGCACGAAGGACGAGCAGTACTTC.

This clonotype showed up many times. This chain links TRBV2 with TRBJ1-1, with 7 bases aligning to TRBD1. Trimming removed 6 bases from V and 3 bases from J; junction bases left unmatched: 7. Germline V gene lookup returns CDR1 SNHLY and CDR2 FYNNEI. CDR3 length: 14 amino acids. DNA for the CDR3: TGTGCCAGCAGGTCGGGGCAGGGGGACACTGAAGCTTTCTTT. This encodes CASRSGQGDTEAFF.

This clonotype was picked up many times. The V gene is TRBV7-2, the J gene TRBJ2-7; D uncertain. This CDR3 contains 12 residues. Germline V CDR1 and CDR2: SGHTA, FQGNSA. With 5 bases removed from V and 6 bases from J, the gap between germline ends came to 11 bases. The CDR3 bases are TGTGCCAGCAGCCACCAGGTTGGCGAGCAGTACTTC. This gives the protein CASSHQVGEQYF.

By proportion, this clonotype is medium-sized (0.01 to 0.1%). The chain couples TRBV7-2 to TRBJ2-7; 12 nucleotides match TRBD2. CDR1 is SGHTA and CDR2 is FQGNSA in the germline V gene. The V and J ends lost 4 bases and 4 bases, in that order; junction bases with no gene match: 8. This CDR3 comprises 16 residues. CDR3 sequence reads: CASSSLAGGALYEQYF. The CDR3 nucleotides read TGTGCCAGCAGCTCACTAGCGGGGGGCGCCCTTTACGAGCAGTACTTC.

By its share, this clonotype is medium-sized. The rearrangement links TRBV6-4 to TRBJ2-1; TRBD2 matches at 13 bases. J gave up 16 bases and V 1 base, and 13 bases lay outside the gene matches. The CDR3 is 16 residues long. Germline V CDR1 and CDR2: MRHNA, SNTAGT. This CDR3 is CASSDLEGLAGTQGFF. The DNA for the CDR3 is TGTGCCAGCAGTGACTTGGAGGGACTAGCGGGGACTCAAGGTTTCTTC.

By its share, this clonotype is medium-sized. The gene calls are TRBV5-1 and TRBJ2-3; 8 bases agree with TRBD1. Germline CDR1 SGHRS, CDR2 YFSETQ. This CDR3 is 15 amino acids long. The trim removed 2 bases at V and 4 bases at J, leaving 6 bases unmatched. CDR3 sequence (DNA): TGCGCCAGCAGCTTCGATAGGACAGGGCCAGATACGCAGTATTTT. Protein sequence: CASSFDRTGPDTQYF.

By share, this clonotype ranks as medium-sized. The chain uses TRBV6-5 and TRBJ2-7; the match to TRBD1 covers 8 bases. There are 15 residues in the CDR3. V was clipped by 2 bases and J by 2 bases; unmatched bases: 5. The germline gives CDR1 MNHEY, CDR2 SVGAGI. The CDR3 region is CASSYTAGGAYEQYF. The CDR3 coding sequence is TGTGCCAGCAGTTACACCGCAGGGGGCGCCTACGAGCAGTACTTC.

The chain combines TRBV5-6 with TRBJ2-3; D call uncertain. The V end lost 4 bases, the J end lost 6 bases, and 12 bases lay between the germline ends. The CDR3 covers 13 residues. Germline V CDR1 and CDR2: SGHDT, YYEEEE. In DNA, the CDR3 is TGTGCCAGCAGCCCGGCATTAAGGGATACGCAGTATTTT. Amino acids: CASSPALRDTQYF.

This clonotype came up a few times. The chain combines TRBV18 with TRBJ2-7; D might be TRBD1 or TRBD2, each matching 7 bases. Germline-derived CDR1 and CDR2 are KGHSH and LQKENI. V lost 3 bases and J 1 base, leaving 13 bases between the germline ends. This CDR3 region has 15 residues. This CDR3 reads CASSPDQGGSYEQYF. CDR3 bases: TGTGCCAGCTCACCGGATCAGGGGGGGTCCTACGAGCAGTACTTC.

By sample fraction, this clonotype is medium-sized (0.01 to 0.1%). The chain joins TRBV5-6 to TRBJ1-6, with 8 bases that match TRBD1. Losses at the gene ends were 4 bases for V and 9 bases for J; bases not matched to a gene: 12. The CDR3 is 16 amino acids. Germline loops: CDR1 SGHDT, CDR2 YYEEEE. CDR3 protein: CASSDLIGQGGSPLHF. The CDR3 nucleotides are TGTGCCAGCAGCGACTTGATTGGACAGGGAGGTTCACCCCTCCACTTT.

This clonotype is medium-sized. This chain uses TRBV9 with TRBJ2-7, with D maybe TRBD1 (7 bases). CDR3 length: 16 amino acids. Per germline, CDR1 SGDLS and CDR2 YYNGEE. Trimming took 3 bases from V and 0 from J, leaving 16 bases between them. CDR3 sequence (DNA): TGTGCCAGCAGCGCAAGGGGTCAGGGGGGCTCCTACGAGCAGTACTTC. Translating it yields CASSARGQGGSYEQYF.

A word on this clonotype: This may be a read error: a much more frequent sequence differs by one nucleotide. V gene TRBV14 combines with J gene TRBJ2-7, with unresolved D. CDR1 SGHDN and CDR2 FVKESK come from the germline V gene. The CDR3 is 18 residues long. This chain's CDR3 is CSSSQGEPFRARNYEQYF. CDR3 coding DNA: TGTTCCAGCAGCCAAGGCGAACCCTTTAGAGCACGTAACTACGAGCAGTACTTC.

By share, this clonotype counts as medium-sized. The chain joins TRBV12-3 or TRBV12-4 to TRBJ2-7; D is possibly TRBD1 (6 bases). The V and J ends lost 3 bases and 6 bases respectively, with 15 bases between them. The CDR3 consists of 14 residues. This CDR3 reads CASSLRGQRGEQYF. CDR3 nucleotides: TGTGCCAGCAGTTTGCGCGGACAGAGGGGCGAGCAGTACTTC.

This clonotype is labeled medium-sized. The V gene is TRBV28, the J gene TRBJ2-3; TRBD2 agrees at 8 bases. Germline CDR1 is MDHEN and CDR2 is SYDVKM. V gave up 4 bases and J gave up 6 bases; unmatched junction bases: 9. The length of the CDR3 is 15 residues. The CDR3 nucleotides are TGTGCCAGCAGTTCCCGGGGGGGTGTATCGGATACGCAGTATTTT. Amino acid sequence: CASSSRGGVSDTQYF.

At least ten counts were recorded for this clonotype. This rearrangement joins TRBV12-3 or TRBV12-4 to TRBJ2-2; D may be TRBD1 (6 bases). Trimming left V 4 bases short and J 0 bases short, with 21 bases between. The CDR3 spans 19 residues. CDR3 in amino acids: CASSSAKQGVKTNTGELFF. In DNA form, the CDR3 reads TGTGCCAGCAGTTCGGCCAAACAGGGAGTGAAAACGAACACCGGGGAGCTGTTTTTT.

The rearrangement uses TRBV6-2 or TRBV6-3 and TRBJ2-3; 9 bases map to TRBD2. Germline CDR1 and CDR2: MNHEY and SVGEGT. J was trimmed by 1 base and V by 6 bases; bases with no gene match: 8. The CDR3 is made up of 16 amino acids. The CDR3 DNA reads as TGTGCCAGCAGCCTATCCTTAGCGGGGGGCACAGATACGCAGTATTTT. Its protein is CASSLSLAGGTDTQYF.

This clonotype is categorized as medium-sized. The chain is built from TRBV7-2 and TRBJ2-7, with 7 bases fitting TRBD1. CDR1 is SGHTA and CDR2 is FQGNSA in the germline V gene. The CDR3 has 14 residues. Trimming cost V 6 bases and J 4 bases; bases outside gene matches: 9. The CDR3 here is CASSSRQGKYEQYF. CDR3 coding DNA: TGTGCCAGCAGTTCCAGACAGGGTAAATACGAGCAGTACTTC.